This T cell receptor (beta chain) was identified during a study of CD8+ T cells in alopecia areata. Investigators isolated RNA and reverse transcribed it into cDNA to act as the sequencing template. Sequenced by immunoSEQ multiplex PCR; TCRdb stores in-frame clones only, minus some. Among 140,000 to 150,000 clones listed, approximately 49% were seen once. CDR1 SNHLY and CDR2 FYNNEI come from the germline V gene. This CDR3 contains 15 residues. The ends lost 3 bases at V and 3 bases at J; junction bases unmatched: 4. The sample consisted of CD4+ T cells sorted from blood, taken at week 0. The chain uses TRBV2 and TRBJ2-3; 9 nucleotides align to TRBD2. This clonotype was sampled from a human donor with alopecia areata. Written as DNA, the CDR3 is TGTGCCAGCAGTGATCGGCGGGAGGGAACAGATACGCAGTATTTT. Amino acids: CASSDRREGTDTQYF.